Below are 3 T cell receptor beta chains sequenced from a single sample in a study of shared clonotypes between healthy human individuals. Naive CD8 cells comprised CD45RO-negative, CCR7-positively selected cells, excluding terminally differentiated effector memory CD45RA+ cells. TCRdb's copy holds only in-frame clones and misses some; the assay was immunoSEQ multiplex PCR. The table lists around 2,000,000 clones, approximately 94% of them singletons. The sequenced material came from naive CD8+ T cells from PBMCs. The receptors come from a man younger than 35 in good health. Some clones in this sample may be carry-over from other donors' samples.

The CDR3 DNA reads TGTGCCAGCAGTTACTCTTCCGGGCAGGGACTCTACGAGCAGTACTTC. It yields the protein CASSYSSGQGLYEQYF. V gene TRBV6-5 combines with J gene TRBJ2-7, with a possible D match to TRBD2 (6 bases). Germline V CDR1 and CDR2: MNHEY, SVGAGI. V shed 0 bases and J shed 3 bases, with 15 bases lying between them. The CDR3 extends over 16 amino acids.

The CDR3 is CASSLYPGMNQETQYF. In DNA form, the CDR3 reads TGCGCCAGCAGCTTGTATCCGGGGATGAACCAAGAGACCCAGTACTTC. The chain couples TRBV5-1 to TRBJ2-5; D is perhaps TRBD2 (5 bases). The germline V gene encodes CDR1 SGHRS and CDR2 YFSETQ. V shed 1 base and J shed 0 bases, with 13 bases lying between them. The CDR3 runs 16 residues.

J is TRBJ2-7 and V is TRBV28; possible D gene TRBD1, 6 bases. CDR1 is MDHEN and CDR2 is SYDVKM in the germline V gene. The ends were cut back, 6 bases at V and 0 bases at J, with 24 bases in the middle. The CDR3 totals 18 residues. The CDR3 nucleotides are TGTGCCAGCAGCCCTTTTGGTGCCATCAGGGGTCACTCCTACGAGCAGTACTTC. Protein sequence: CASSPFGAIRGHSYEQYF. The entire variable domain, with the rest obtained from reference TRBV28 and TRBJ2-7, is as follows: DVKVTQSSRYLVKRTGEKVFLECVQDMDHENMFWYRQDPGLGLRLIYFSYDVKMKEKGDIPEGYSVSREKKERFSLILESASTNQTSMYLCASSPFGAIRGHSYEQYFGPGTRLTVT.